This T cell receptor beta chain was captured by sequencing in a study of blood T cell repertoires in COVID-19. The table came from immunoSEQ multiplex PCR; TCRdb's copy has only in-frame clones and leaves some out. The table records 150,000 to 200,000 clones, 90% of them present only once. A few counts support this clone. This CDR3 spans 16 amino acids. CDR1 is SGHVS, CDR2 FNYEAQ, per germline. V was shortened by 2 bases and J by 0 bases, with 10 bases between the two germline ends. What was sequenced was peripheral blood. This rearrangement joins TRBV7-6 to TRBJ2-2; perhaps TRBD2 as D (6 bases). The sequence came from a man aged 45-65 years with acute or convalescent COVID-19. CDR3 sequence reads: CASSLTGTSNTGELFF. The CDR3 coding sequence is TGTGCCAGCAGCTTAACCGGGACTTCGAACACCGGGGAGCTGTTTTTT.